This paragraph reports one T cell receptor beta chain. The sample belongs to a study of blood T cell repertoires in COVID-19. The overall study: Material from acute and convalescent COVID-19 was sourced from the United States, Italy and Spain. From T cells, B-cell-depleted T cells, or PBMCs came the material, which was cDNA or gDNA.

Authors' analysis steps: It was from reference gene primer amplification that nucleated cell counts were estimated. Data came from immunoSEQ multiplex PCR; TCRdb stores just in-frame clones and leaves some out. The DNA was the basis for D and trimming; V, J and clone size are from that table. The sample lists under 200,000 clones, 80% to 90% occurring once. CDR1 is SGHRS and CDR2 is YFSETQ in the germline V gene. The V gene end was trimmed by 4 bases and the J gene end by 4 bases; junction bases not matched to a gene: 5. The CDR3 has 14 residues. Sequenced: peripheral blood. V usage is TRBV5-1 and J usage is TRBJ2-7, with 10 bases that match TRBD1. The TCR comes from a woman in her 70s who had recovered from COVID-19. The CDR3 reads CASSRGQGLYEQYF. For the CDR3, the DNA is TGCGCCAGCAGCCGGGGACAGGGGCTTTACGAGCAGTACTTC.